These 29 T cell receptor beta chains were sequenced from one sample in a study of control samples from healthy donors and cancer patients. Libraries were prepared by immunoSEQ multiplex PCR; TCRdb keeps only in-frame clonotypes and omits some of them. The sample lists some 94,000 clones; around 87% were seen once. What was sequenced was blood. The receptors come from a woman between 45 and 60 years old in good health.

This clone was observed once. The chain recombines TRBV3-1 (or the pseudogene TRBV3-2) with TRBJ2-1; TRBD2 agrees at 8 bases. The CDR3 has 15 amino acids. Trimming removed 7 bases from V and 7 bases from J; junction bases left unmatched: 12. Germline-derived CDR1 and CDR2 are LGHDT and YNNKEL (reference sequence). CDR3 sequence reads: CASNQAGVIGNEQFF. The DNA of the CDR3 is TGTGCCAGCAATCAAGCGGGGGTTATCGGGAATGAGCAGTTCTTC.

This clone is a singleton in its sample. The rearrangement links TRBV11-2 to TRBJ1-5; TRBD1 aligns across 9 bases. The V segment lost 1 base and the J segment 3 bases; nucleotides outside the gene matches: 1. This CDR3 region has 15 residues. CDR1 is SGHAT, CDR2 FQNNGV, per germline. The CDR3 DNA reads TGTGCCAGCAGCTTAGGGGACAGGGTCAATCAGCCCCAGCATTTT. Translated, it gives CASSLGDRVNQPQHF. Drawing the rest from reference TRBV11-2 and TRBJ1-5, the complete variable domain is EAGVAQSPRYKIIEKRQSVAFWCNPISGHATLYWYQQILGQGPKLLIQFQNNGVVDDSQLPKDRFSAERLKGVDSTLKIQPAKLEDSAVYLCASSLGDRVNQPQHFGDGTRLSIL.

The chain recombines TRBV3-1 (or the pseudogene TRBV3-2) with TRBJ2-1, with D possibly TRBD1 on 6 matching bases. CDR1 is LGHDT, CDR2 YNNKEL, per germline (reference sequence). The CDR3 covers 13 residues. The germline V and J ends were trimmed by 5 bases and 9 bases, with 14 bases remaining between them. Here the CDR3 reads CASSTVGAGEQFF. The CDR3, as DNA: TGTGCCAGCAGCACGGTGGGGGCGGGTGAGCAGTTCTTC.

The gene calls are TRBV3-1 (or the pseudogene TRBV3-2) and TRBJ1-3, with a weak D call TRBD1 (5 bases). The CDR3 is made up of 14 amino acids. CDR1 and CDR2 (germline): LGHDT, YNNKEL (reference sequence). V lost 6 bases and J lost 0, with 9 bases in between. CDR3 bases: TGTGCCAGCAGAACAGGAATCTCTGGAAACACCATATATTTT. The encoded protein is CASRTGISGNTIYF.

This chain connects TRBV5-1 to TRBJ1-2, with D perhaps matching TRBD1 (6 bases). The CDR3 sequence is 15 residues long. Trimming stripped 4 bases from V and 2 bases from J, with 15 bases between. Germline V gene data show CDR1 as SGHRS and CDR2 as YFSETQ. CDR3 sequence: CASSPGEAWNYGYTF. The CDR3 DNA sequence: TGCGCCAGCAGCCCAGGGGAGGCCTGGAACTATGGCTACACCTTC.

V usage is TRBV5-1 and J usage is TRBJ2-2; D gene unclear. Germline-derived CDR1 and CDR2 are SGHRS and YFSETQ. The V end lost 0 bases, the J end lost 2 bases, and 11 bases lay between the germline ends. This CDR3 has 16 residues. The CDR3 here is CASSLEPRINTGELFF. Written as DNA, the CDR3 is TGCGCCAGCAGCTTGGAACCGAGGATTAACACCGGGGAGCTGTTTTTT.

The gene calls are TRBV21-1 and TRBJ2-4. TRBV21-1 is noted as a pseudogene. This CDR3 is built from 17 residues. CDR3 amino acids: CASSPLDGPGGKNIQYF. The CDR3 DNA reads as TGTGCCAGCAGCCCCCTAGACGGCCCGGGCGGCAAAAACATTCAGTACTTC.

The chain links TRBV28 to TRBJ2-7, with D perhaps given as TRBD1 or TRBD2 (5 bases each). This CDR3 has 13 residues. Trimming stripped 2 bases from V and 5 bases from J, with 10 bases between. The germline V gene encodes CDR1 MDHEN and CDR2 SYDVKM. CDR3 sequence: CASSLAGTHEQYF. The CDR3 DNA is TGTGCCAGCAGTTTAGCCGGGACCCACGAGCAGTACTTC.

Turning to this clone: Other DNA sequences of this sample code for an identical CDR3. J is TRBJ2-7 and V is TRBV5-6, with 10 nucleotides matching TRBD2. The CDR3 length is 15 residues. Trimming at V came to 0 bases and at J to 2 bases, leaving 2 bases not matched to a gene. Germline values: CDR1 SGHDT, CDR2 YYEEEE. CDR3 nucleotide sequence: TGTGCCAGCAGCTTGGGACTAGCGGGTACCTACGAGCAGTACTTC. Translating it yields CASSLGLAGTYEQYF.

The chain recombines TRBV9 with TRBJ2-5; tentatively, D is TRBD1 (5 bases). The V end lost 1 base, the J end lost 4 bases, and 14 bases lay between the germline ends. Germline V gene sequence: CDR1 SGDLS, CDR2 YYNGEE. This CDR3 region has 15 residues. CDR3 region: CASSVLPIDRETQYF. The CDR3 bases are TGTGCCAGCAGCGTACTCCCGATCGACAGAGAGACCCAGTACTTC.

The CDR3 protein is CASSLGGGTDTQYF. For the CDR3, the DNA is TGCGCCAGCAGCTTGGGAGGGGGCACAGATACGCAGTATTTT. The J gene is TRBJ2-3, the V gene TRBV5-1, with D perhaps given as TRBD1 or TRBD2 (5 bases each). This CDR3 contains 14 residues. V lost 0 bases to trimming and J lost 1 base, with 6 bases between them. Germline V gene sequence: CDR1 SGHRS, CDR2 YFSETQ.

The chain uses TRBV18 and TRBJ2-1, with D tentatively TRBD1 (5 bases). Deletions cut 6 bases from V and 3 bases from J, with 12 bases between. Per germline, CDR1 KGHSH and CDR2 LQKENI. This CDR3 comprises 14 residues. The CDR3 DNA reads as TGTGCCAGCTCTCAGATCCAGGGCTACAATGAGCAGTTCTTC. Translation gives CASSQIQGYNEQFF.

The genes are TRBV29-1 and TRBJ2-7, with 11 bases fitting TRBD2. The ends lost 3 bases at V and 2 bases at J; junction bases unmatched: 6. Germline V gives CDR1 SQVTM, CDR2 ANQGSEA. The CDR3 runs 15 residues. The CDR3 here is CSVEGRLAGTYEQYF. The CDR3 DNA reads TGCAGCGTTGAGGGGAGACTAGCGGGAACCTACGAGCAGTACTTC.

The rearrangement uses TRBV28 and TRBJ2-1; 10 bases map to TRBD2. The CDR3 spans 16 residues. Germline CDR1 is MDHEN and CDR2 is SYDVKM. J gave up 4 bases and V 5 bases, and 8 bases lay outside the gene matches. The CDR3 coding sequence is TGTGCCAGCAGTCCCTCAGCGGGAGGGTCGTACAATGAGCAGTTCTTC. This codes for CASSPSAGGSYNEQFF.

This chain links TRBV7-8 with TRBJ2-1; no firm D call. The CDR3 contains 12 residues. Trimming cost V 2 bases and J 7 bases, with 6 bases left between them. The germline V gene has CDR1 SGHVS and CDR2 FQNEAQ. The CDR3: CASSLRMNEQFF. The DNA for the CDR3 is TGTGCCAGCAGCTTACGGATGAATGAGCAGTTCTTC.

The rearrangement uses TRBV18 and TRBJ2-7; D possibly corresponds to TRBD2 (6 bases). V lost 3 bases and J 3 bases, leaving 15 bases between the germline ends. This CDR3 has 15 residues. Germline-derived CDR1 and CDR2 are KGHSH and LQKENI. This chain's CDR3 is CASSPSTGDYYEQYF. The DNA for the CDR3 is TGTGCCAGCTCACCTTCGACGGGAGATTACTACGAGCAGTACTTC.

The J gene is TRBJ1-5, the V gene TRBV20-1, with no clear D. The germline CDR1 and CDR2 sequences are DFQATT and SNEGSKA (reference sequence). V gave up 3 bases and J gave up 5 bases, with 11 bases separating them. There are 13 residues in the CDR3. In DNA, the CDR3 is TGCAGTGCTAGTAAAGGGCGGGATCAGCCCCAGCATTTT. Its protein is CSASKGRDQPQHF.

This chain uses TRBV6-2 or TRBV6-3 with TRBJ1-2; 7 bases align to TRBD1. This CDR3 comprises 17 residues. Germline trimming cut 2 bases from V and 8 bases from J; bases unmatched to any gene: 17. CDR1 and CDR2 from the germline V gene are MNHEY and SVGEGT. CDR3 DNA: TGTGCCAGCAGTTACCCTAAATCCTCGACAGGGAGCGGGGGCTACACCTTC. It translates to CASSYPKSSTGSGGYTF.

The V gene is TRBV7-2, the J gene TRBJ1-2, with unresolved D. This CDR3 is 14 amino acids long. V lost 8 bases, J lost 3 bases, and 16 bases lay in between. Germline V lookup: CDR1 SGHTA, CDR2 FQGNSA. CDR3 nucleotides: TGTGCCAGCGGCCTGGGGAGGACGGACTATGGCTACACCTTC. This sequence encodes CASGLGRTDYGYTF.

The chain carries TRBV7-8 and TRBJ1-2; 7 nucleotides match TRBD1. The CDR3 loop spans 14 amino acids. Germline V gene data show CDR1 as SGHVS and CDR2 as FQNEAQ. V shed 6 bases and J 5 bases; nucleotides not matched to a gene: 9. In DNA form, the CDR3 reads TGTGCCAGCAGTTTTACGGGACAGAGATATGGCTACACCTTC. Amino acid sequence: CASSFTGQRYGYTF. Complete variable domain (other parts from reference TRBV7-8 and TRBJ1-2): GAGVSQSPRYKVAKRGQDVALRCDPISGHVSLFWYQQALGQGPEFLTYFQNEAQLDKSGLPSDRFFAERPEGSVSTLKIQRTQQEDSAVYLCASSFTGQRYGYTFGSGTRLTVV.

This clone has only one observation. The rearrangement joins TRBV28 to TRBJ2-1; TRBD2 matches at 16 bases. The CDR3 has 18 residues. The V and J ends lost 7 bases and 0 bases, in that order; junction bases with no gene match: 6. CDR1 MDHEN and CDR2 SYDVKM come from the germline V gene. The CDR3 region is CASTPGLAGGSSYNEQFF. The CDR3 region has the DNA TGTGCCAGCACCCCGGGACTAGCGGGAGGGAGCTCCTACAATGAGCAGTTCTTC.

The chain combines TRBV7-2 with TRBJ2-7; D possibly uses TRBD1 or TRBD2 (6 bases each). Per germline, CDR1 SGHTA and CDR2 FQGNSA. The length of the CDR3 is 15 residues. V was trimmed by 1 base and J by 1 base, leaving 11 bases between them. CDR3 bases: TGTGCCAGCAGCTTAGGACGGAGGGGGTCCTACGAGCAGTACTTC. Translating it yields CASSLGRRGSYEQYF.

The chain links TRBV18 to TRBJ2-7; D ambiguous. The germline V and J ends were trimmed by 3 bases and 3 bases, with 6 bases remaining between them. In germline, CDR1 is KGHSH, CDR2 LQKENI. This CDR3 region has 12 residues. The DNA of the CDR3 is TGTGCCAGCTCACCTACAGACTACGAGCAGTACTTC. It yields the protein CASSPTDYEQYF.

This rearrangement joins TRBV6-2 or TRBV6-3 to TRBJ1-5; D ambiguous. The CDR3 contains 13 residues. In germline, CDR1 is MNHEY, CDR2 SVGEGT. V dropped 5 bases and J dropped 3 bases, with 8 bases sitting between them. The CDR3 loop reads CASSGSYNQPQHF. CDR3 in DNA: TGTGCCAGCAGTGGATCTTACAATCAGCCCCAGCATTTT.

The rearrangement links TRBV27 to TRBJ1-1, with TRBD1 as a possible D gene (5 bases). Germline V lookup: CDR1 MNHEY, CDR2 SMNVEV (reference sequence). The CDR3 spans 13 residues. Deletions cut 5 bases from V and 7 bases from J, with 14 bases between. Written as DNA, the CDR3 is TGTGCCAGCAGTCCCTCAGGGCGGCTTGAAGCTTTCTTT. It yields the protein CASSPSGRLEAFF.

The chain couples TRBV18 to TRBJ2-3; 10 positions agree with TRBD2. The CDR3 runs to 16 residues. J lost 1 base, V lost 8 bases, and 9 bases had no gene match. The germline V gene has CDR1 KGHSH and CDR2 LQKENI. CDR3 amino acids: CASTTQAGGRTDTQYF. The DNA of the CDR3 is TGTGCCAGCACAACCCAAGCGGGGGGGCGCACAGATACGCAGTATTTT.

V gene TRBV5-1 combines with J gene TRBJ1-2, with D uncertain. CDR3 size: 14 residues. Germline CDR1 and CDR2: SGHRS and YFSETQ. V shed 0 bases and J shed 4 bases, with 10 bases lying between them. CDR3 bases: TGCGCCAGCAGCTTGGAGCCTGCTGGCTATGGCTACACCTTC. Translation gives CASSLEPAGYGYTF.

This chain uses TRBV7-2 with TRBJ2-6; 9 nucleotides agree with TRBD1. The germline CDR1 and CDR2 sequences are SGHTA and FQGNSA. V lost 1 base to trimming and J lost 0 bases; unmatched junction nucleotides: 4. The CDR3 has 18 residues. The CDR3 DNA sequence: TGTGCCAGCAGCTTAGGGGGACAGGGCCGCTCTGGGGCCAACGTCCTGACTTTC. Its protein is CASSLGGQGRSGANVLTF.

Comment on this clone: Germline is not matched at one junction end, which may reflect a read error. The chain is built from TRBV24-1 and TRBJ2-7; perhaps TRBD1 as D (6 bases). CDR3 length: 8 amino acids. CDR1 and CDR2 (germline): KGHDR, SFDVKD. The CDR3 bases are TGTGCCACCAGTCACAGGGACTTC. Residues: CATSHRDF.